This T cell receptor (beta chain) came from a study of cytomegalovirus exposure and HLA in healthy donors (dated by TCRdb to the late 2010s). Notes on the research overall: According to an earlier analysis of several hundred of the donors, some 180 million T cells yielded 100 million or so unique TCR beta sequences and less than 300 Gb of sequence data. Approximately 310 gigabases of sequencing data and approximately 85 million unique TCR sequences were included in an early release covering about 700 HLA-typed donors. The genetic ancestry cluster associated with self-reported Caucasian donors included over 80% of the 300 to 400 genotyped donors. The study was designed to test whether signatures of past pathogen exposure could be identified by cataloging public T cell receptors. The study profiled the T cell repertoires of 666 subjects by immunosequencing and related them to cytomegalovirus serostatus. A separate validation cohort of more than 100 different subjects was used in addition to the roughly 620-subject first cohort. To predict cytomegalovirus infection status, the study brought together high-throughput TCR immunosequencing, statistical association of individual TCRs with disease status, and machine learning. A later analysis re-analyzed previously published TCR beta repertoires from 500 to 700 donors and added high-resolution HLA genotyping to study TCR occurrence patterns. The later analysis used no new phenotypic data to find candidate immune exposures, relying instead on TCR beta sequences and their occurrence across donors. To decide whether each TCR beta V gene segment behaved as functional or pseudogenic, an earlier analysis of some 600 of the donors relied on high-throughput TCR beta sequencing. Donor age, sex, ethnicity and CMV serostatus were compiled together with the repertoire data. Genome-wide SNP genotypes for about 55% of the roughly 670 donors were used in a later genetic analysis, which treated that subset as a discovery cohort. All discovery cohort repertoires had been generated on a single sequencing platform. Class I and class II HLA loci were covered by the typing at four-digit resolution. The number of typed donors differed by locus: roughly 620-630 for A, B, C, DRB1 and DQB1; some 540 for DQA1; roughly 600 for DPA1; and around 450 for DPB1. Because of strong linkage in the cohort, roughly five DR-DQ haplotypes were treated as single units for association and clustering. Among 398 genotyped donors of the cohort, an average of approximately 240,000 unique TCR beta nucleotide sequences were sequenced per donor, about a sixth of them non-productive.

Turning to this clone: What this receptor recognizes is not known. It has no much larger one-base neighbor in the sample; base qualities were not kept.

The research as a whole found: While some public TCRs were present in many individuals, most TCR sequences turned up only very rarely across donors. Assigning TCR associations to individual alleles was difficult when HLA alleles, especially DR and DQ, strongly co-occurred. The classifier was reported to diagnose cytomegalovirus status with high specificity and sensitivity in both the original cohort and the validation cohort. A later analysis associated about 17,000 TCR beta sequences with specific HLA alleles at a false discovery rate of 0.05. In the study, roughly 160 TCR beta chains were listed as associated with cytomegalovirus. A cluster of highly shared sequence variants was judged likely to be a technical artifact of the sequencing pipeline. In a later analysis, the rate of TCR association differed among HLA loci, with DRB1 alleles having the most associated TCRs and HLA-C alleles having the fewest. In an earlier analysis of some 500 of the donors, most TCR beta V segments appeared in productive rearrangements about 90% or about 30% of the time, broadly matching IMGT annotations. Because counts were too low, about 18 rarely observed V segments, including chromosome 9 orphons, were left out of the earlier analysis of 500 to 650 of the donors. For the cohort, immune exposure information was limited to CMV serostatus. In this cohort, only TCR beta chains were sequenced, and detectable features were limited by the absence of alpha or paired-chain data. Linkage disequilibrium might explain the correlated functional status among segregating V segments, but an unknown experimental factor could not be excluded. The presence/absence analyses assumed that sequencing depth was roughly uniform across donors, and that assumption may not be true. A later genetic analysis associated a missense DCLRE1C variant with V-gene and J-gene trimming of TCR beta chains, and an independent cohort replicated the association. Because some donors lacked HLA typing at each locus, the association tests relied only on the typed subset. In vitro tests confirmed that a few of the cytomegalovirus-associated TCR beta chains recognize cytomegalovirus antigens. A further reported finding was that TCR beta sequences accurately predicted the HLA-A and HLA-B alleles for most subjects in the first cohort. According to the authors, the approach could potentially be generalized to other disease states and immunological phenotypes. In a later analysis, several top co-occurrence clusters were reported to appear linked to parvovirus B19, influenza, CMV and Epstein-Barr virus. Most CMV-associated TCR beta chains appeared to be HLA-restricted in a later analysis, and the HLA associations seemed to be driven largely by CMV exposure. Compared with the roughly 700-donor mean, donors in an Asian-associated ancestry cluster had fewer N-insertions in productive TCRs, according to a later genetic analysis. Compared with equally common non-associated chains, HLA-associated TCR beta chains in a later analysis were more clonally expanded and had lower generation probabilities.

In total, roughly 670 healthy bone marrow donors made up the cohort. Cohort members were all nominally healthy when sampled, although unrecorded immune exposures were likely present. The donor tested CMV seropositive and was one of the 289 seropositive cohort members. Every donor gave a peripheral blood sample, and the peripheral blood mononuclear cells from that sample were used for TCR beta sequencing. Genomic DNA was extracted from the blood cell samples with the Qiagen DNeasy Blood Extraction Kit. The library was built by means of the immunoSEQ multiplex PCR assay. For the multiplex PCR, a mixture combining 60 forward primers for TCR Vbeta segments and 13 reverse primers for TCR Jbeta segments was used. The CDR3 region of rearranged TCR beta genes was amplified from genomic DNA with a multiplex PCR assay. The amplified TCR beta libraries were sequenced on the Illumina HiSeq System as 87-base-pair reads. The authors processed their data as follows. In a later analysis, some 80 million unique TCR beta chains were counted across the roughly 670 repertoires, and some 10 million of these chains were shared by at least two donors. Raw reads were error-corrected and collapsed into unique sequences with a nearest-neighbor algorithm that merged closely related sequences to remove PCR and sequencing errors. CDR3 sequences were aligned to IMGT reference sequences to assign V, D and J gene segments. For a sequence to be retained, at least a six-nucleotide match to both a V gene segment and a J gene segment was required. Rearrangements were called productive when the CDR3 lacked stop codons and stayed in frame with V and J; all others were non-productive. CDR3 was defined according to IMGT convention as the region running from the second conserved V-encoded cysteine to the conserved J-encoded phenylalanine. The earlier analysis of approximately 500 of the donors excluded sequences that lacked an unambiguous match to a single V gene segment. In an earlier analysis of 450 to 700 of the donors, V segments were called functional above 56.7% productive rearrangements and were called segregating when the between-donor standard deviation exceeded 5%. To diagnose cytomegalovirus status from the catalog of TCR beta chain sequences, a statistical classification framework was built. In a later analysis, TCR nucleotide sequences were compared against IMGT/GENE-DB human TR gene sequences so that V and J genes could be assigned. A later analysis assigned CDR3 sequences and most-parsimonious VDJ recombination scenarios with the TCRdist pipeline. In a later analysis, each TCR beta chain was defined by its CDR3 amino acid sequence together with its V-gene family, and reads without a unique V-gene family were excluded. As a way to deal with suspected cross-contamination and a sequencing artifact, a later analysis dropped roughly 620 nucleotide sequences that were highly shared and had low generation probability. A later analysis calculated a clonal expansion index for each public chain from normalized within-repertoire ranks of inferred template counts. Generation probabilities in a later analysis came from a VDJ recombination model fitted to out-of-frame rearrangements, and those results were checked against IGoR. Hypergeometric tests were used in a later analysis to score TCR-TCR, TCR-HLA and TCR-CMV co-occurrence, with a repertoire-size bias correction applied to the TCR pairs. To estimate false discovery rates, a later analysis permuted the HLA or CMV assignments 20 times. In a later analysis, co-occurring TCRs were grouped using DBSCAN, with TCRdist sequence similarity added in when clustering inside HLA-allele-positive subsets. Repertoires with fewer than 30,000 or more than 120,000 public chains, plus five repertoires with anomalous nucleotide sharing, were excluded from co-occurrence clustering. TCRdb provides this immuneACCESS table in a form limited to in-frame rearrangements. Some clones are lacking; in checked studies, under half of them reflect an unresolved V gene, and why the rest are absent is not known. Clone size and V and J calls were adopted from that table, with D and trimming inferred from the DNA. Counted in this sample were approximately 59,000 clones; roughly two thirds of them appeared once. The ten most abundant clones make up around 17% of the sample.

The sample comprised PBMCs. The sequence was obtained from a man in his forties or fifties in good health and CMV-seropositive.

CDR3 protein: CASSIRQGGIGELFF. The bases read TGTGCCAGTAGTATACGACAGGGGGGGATCGGGGAGCTGTTTTTT. The sequence is built from TRBV19 and TRBJ2-2; 9 bases in the middle match TRBD1. The germline V gene (reference sequence) provides CDR1 LNHDA and CDR2 SQIVND. V loses 2 bases at its end and J loses 7 bases; junction bases beyond the gene matches: 5. The CDR3, from cysteine to phenylalanine, totals 15 residues. Of the read, only the CDR3 DNA is kept; its 45 bases are in frame from base 1.